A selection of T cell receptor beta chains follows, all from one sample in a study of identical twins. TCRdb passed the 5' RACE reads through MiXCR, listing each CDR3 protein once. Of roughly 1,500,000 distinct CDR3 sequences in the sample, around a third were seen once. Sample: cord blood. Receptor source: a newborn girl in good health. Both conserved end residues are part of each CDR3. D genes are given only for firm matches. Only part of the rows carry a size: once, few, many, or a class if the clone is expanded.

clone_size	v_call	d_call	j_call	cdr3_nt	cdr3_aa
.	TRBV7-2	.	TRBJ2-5	TGTGCCAGCAGCTATCCCGGGCCTGGGGAGCAGTACTTC	CASSYPGPGEQYF
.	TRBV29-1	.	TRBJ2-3	TGCAGCGTTTTTGGGGCTAGCGCCACAGATACGCAGTATTTT	CSVFGASATDTQYF
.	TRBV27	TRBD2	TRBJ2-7	TGTGCCAGCAGCCTTAGACTAGCCGAGAAGGGCGAGCAGTACTTC	CASSLRLAEKGEQYF
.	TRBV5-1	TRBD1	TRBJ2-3	TGCGCCAGCAGCTTGGGACAGGGGCTAAGCACAGATGCGCAGTATTTT	CASSLGQGLSTDAQYF
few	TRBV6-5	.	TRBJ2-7	TGTGCCAGCAGTTACTCGGGCTACTTCCCCTACGAGCAGTACTTC	CASSYSGYFPYEQYF
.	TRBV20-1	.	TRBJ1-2	TGCAGTGCGGGACTCGAAGGCAGACGGCTCCACTATGGCTACACCTTC	CSAGLEGRRLHYGYTF
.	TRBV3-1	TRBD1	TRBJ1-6	TGTGCCAGCAGCCAAGATGGTGTATGGGACAGGGGGCGAATTTCACCCCTCCACTTT	CASSQDGVWDRGRISPLHF
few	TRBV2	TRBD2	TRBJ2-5	TGTGCCAGCAGTGAAGTTCAGCTAGCGGGGTACCAAGAGACCCAGTACTTC	CASSEVQLAGYQETQYF
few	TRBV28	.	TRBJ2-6	TGTGCCAGCAGTTTAGCGGAGTCTGGGGCCAACGTCCTGACTTTC	CASSLAESGANVLTF
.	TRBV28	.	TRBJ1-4	TGTGCCAGCAGTTTCTGGGGGATAGGGGAAAAACTGTTTTTT	CASSFWGIGEKLFF
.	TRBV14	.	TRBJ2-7	TGTGCCAGCAGCCAACAGAATTGGGTTTACAATGAGCAGTACTTC	CASSQQNWVYNEQYF
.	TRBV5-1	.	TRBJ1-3	TGCGCCAGCAGCTCAGGGGATCGTGGAAACACCATATATTTT	CASSSGDRGNTIYF
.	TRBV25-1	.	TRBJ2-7	TGTGCCAGCAGTGACATATCCAGGATCTCCTACGAGCAGTACTTC	CASSDISRISYEQYF
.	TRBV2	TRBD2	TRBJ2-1	TGTGCCAGCAGCGGGGGACTAAAATACAATGAGCAGTTCTTC	CASSGGLKYNEQFF
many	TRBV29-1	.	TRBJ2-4	TGCAGCGTTGAAGAGGGGCTAGGAAACATTCAGTACTTC	CSVEEGLGNIQYF
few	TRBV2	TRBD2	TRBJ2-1	TGTGCCAGCAGGACTAGCGGGAGGAGCAATGAGCAGTTCTTC	CASRTSGRSNEQFF
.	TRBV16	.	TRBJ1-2	TGTGCCAGCAGCCAATCGGCAGGGATAGGCTATGGCTACACCTTC	CASSQSAGIGYGYTF
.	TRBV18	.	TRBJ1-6	TGTGCCTGCTCACCTGGAGAGGGAAATTCACCCCTCCACTTT	CACSPGEGNSPLHF
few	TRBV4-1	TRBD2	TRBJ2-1	TGCGCCAGCAGCCAGAGGGTACTAGCGGGGCCCAATGAGCAGTTCTTC	CASSQRVLAGPNEQFF
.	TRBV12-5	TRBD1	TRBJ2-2	TGTGCTAGTGGTCCGGACAGGGGGCGGGAGCTGTTTTTT	CASGPDRGRELFF
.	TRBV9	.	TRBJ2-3	TGTGCCAGCAGCGTAGAGGTACTAGCCTCCACAGATACGCAGTATTTT	CASSVEVLASTDTQYF
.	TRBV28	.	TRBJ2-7	TGTGCCAGCAGTTTTCCAGGGCCAGGCTACGAGCAGTACTTC	CASSFPGPGYEQYF
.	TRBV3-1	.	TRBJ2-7	TGTGCCAGTAATCCGGGACATAGTTACGAGCAGTACTTC	CASNPGHSYEQYF
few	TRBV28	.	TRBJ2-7	TGTGCCAGCAGTTTACTAAAAAGCTCCTACGAGCAGTACTTC	CASSLLKSSYEQYF
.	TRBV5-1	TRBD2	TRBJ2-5	TGCGCCAGCAGCTTGAAGGGCCCACTAGCGGGAATTGCTGATGAGCAGTACTTC	CASSLKGPLAGIADEQYF
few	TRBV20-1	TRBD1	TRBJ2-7	TGCAGTGCTAGAAAGGGGGGACAGGGAATTAGAGGCTACGAGCAGTACTTC	CSARKGGQGIRGYEQYF
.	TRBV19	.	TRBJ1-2	TGTGCCAGTAGTATCGAGGGTACGGGCTACACCTTC	CASSIEGTGYTF
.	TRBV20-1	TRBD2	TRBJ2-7	TGCAGTGCTAGAGAAGCGGGAGGGTTCACTCAGTACTTC	CSAREAGGFTQYF
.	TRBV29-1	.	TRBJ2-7	TGCAGCGTCGAGGAGGCCCCTGGGAGCTCCTACGAGCAGTACTTC	CSVEEAPGSSYEQYF
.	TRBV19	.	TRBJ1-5	TGTGCCAGTAGTATAGGGGGAACGCCCCAGCATTTT	CASSIGGTPQHF
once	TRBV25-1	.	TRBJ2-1	TGTGCCAGCAGGCAGACCACCTACTACAATGAGCAGTTCTTC	CASRQTTYYNEQFF
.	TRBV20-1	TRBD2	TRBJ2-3	TGCAGTGCTAACCTAGGACTAGCGGATTACACAGATACGCAGTATTTT	CSANLGLADYTDTQYF
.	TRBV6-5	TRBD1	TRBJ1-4	TGTGCCAGCAGTTTCAGGCGTACTGGGATTCAGGGGGGGGAAAAACTGTTTTTT	CASSFRRTGIQGGEKLFF
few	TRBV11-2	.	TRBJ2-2	TGTGCCAGCAGCTTAGTCCCTTTTCACTACACCGGGGAGCTGTTTTTT	CASSLVPFHYTGELFF
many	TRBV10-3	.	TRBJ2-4	TGTGCCATCAGTGATGGTGGACGGGCCAAAAACATTCAGTACTTC	CAISDGGRAKNIQYF
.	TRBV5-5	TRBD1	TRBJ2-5	TGTGCCAGCAGCTTGATGGGGCAGGGGGTTCTCGAGACCCAGTACTTC	CASSLMGQGVLETQYF
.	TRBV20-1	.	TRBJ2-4	TGCAGTGCTAGTAAAGCCCAGGGAGTCAAAAACATTCAGTACTTC	CSASKAQGVKNIQYF